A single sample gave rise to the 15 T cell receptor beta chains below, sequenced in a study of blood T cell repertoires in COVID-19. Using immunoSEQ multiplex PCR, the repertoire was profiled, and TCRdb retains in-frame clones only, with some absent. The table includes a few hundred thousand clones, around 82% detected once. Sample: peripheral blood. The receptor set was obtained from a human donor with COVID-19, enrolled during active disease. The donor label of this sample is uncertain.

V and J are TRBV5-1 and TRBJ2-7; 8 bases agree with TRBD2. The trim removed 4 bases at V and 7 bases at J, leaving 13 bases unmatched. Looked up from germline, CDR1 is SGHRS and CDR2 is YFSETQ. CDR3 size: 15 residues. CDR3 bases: TGCGCCAGCAGCCCTATCGGAGGGCGGGGGGAGGAGCAGTACTTC. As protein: CASSPIGGRGEEQYF.

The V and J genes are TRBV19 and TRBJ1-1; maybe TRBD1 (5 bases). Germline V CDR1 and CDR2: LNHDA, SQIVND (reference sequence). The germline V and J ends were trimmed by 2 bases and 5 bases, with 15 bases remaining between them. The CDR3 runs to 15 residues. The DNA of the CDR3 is TGTGCCAGTAGTATACCCGGGGGGGTCGGAACTGAAGCTTTCTTT. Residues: CASSIPGGVGTEAFF.

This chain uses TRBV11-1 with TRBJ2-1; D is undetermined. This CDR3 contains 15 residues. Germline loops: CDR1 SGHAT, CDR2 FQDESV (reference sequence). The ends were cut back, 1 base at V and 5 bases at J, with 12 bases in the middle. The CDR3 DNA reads TGTGCCAGCAGCTTAGACAGTCGCAGCCACAATGAGCAGTTCTTC. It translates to CASSLDSRSHNEQFF.

CDR3: CASIRLAGGTDTQYF. Here the CDR3 DNA reads TGTGCCAGCATCAGACTAGCGGGAGGCACAGATACGCAGTATTTT. The V gene is TRBV2, the J gene TRBJ2-3; 12 positions agree with TRBD2. This CDR3 contains 15 residues. After removal of 7 bases from V and 1 base from J, the junction contained 3 bases not matched to a gene. CDR1 and CDR2 from the germline V gene are SNHLY and FYNNEI.

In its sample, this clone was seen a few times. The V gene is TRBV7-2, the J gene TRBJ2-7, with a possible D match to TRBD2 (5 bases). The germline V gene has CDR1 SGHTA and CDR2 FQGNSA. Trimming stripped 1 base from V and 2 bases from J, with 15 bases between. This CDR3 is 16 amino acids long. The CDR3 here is CASSLEAGGGPYEQYF. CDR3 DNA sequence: TGTGCCAGCAGCTTAGAAGCAGGCGGAGGCCCCTACGAGCAGTACTTC.

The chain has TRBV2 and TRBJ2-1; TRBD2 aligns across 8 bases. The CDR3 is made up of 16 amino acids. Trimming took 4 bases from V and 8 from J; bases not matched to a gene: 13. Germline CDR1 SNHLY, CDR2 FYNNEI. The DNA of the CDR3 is TGTGCCAGCAGTGGTGGTTACAGCGGGAGTGGGGATGAGCAGTTCTTC. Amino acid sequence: CASSGGYSGSGDEQFF.

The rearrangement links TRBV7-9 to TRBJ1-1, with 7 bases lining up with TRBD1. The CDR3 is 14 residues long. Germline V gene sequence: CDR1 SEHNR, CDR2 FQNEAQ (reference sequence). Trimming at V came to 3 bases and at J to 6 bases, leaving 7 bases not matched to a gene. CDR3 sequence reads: CASSFNRGGSEAFF. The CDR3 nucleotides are TGTGCCAGCAGCTTTAACAGGGGAGGCTCTGAAGCTTTCTTT.

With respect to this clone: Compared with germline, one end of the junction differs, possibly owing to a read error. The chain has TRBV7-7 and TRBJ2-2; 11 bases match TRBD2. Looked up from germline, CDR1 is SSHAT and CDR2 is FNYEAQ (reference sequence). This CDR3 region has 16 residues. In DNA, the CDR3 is TGTGCTAGCAGCTTAGGACTAGCGGGCAGCACCGGGGAGCTGTTTTTT. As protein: CASSLGLAGSTGELFF.

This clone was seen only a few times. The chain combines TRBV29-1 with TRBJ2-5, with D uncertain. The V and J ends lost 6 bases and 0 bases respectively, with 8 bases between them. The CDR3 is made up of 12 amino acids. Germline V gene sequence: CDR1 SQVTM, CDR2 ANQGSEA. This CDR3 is CSVLDHQETQYF. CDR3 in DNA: TGCAGCGTCCTAGATCACCAAGAGACCCAGTACTTC.

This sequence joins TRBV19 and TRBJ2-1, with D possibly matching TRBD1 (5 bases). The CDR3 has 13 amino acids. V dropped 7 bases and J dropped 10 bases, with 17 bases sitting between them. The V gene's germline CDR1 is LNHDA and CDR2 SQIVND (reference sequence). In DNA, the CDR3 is TGTGCCAGTACCACAACCAGGGCAGAGGAGCAGTTCTTC. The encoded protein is CASTTTRAEEQFF.

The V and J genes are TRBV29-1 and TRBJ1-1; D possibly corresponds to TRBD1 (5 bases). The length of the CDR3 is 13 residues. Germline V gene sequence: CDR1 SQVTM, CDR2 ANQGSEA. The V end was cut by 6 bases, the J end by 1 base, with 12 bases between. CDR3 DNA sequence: TGCAGCGTGGGGGGAGGGGCGAACACTGAAGCTTTCTTT. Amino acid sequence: CSVGGGANTEAFF.

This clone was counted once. The CDR3 DNA is TGTGCCAGCAGCCGGACTAGCGGGAGGGCCGATGAGCAGTTCTTC. This translates into CASSRTSGRADEQFF. The V gene is TRBV5-8, the J gene TRBJ2-1, with 15 bases identical to TRBD2. Germline CDR1 reads SGHTS; CDR2 reads YDEGEE. J gave up 8 bases and V 4 bases, and 4 bases lay outside the gene matches. The CDR3 is 15 amino acids.

CDR3: CASSALREGTEAFF. CDR3 DNA: TGTGCCAGCAGCGCGCTCAGGGAGGGAACTGAAGCTTTCTTT. The V and J genes are TRBV9 and TRBJ1-1; the D gene is possibly TRBD1 (5 bases). Deletions cut 3 bases from V and 5 bases from J, with 14 bases between. The CDR3 covers 14 residues. Germline V gives CDR1 SGDLS, CDR2 YYNGEE. The full variable domain, with the rest looked up from reference TRBV9 and TRBJ1-1, is DSGVTQTPKHLITATGQRVTLRCSPRSGDLSVYWYQQSLDQGLQFLIQYYNGEERAKGNILERFSAQQFPDLHSELNLSSLELGDSALYFCASSALREGTEAFFGQGTRLTVV.

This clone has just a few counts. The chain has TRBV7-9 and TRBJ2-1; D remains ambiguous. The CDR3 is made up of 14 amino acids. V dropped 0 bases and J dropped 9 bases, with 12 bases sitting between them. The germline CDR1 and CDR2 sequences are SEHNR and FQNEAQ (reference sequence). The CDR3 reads CASSLAQALSEQFF. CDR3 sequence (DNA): TGTGCCAGCAGCTTAGCGCAAGCGCTTAGTGAGCAGTTCTTC.

The CDR3 loop is CASSEFGSPGGGYTF. CDR3 nucleotides: TGTGCCAGCAGTGAATTTGGTTCCCCCGGTGGTGGCTACACCTTC. The rearrangement uses TRBV2 and TRBJ1-2; D is undetermined. Germline V CDR1 and CDR2: SNHLY, FYNNEI. The V end lost 2 bases, the J end lost 7 bases, and 17 bases lay between the germline ends. The CDR3 spans 15 residues.